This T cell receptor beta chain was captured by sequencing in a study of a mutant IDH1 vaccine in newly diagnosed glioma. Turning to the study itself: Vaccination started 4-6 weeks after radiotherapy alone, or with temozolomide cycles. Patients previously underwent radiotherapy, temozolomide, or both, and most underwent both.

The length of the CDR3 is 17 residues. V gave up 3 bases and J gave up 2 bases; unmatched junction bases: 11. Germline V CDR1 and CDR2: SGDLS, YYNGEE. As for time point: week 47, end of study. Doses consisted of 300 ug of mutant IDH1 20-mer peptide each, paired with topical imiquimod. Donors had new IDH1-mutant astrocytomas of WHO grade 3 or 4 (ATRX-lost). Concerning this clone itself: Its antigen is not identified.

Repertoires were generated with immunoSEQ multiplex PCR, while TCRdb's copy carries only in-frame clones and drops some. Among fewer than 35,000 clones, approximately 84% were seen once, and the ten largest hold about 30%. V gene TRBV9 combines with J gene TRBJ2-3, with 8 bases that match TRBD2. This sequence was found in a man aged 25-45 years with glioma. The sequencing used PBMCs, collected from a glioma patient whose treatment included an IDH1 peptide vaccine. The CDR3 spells CASSAMEAGGPTDTQYF. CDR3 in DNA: TGTGCCAGCAGCGCCATGGAGGCGGGGGGTCCCACAGATACGCAGTATTTT.